One and the same sample provided the 29 T cell receptor beta chains below, sequenced in a study of cytomegalovirus exposure and HLA in healthy donors. Amplification used 60 Vbeta primers and 13 Jbeta primers. TCRdb's table, derived via immunoSEQ multiplex PCR, lists solely in-frame clones and lacks some. The sample lists 140,000 to 150,000 clones, around three quarters occurring once. The sequenced sample was PBMCs. These TCRs come from a woman in her thirties or forties in good health and CMV-seronegative.

This clone appeared once. A read error may account for a junction end that differs from germline. Other DNA sequences in the sample encode the same CDR3. The rearrangement uses TRBV28 and TRBJ2-1; 9 bases fit TRBD2. The CDR3 is 17 residues long. From germline, CDR1 is MDHEN and CDR2 SYDVKM. The CDR3: CASSLSYPPSGADIWFF. The DNA for the CDR3 is TGTGCCAGCAGCTTATCATACCCCCCTAGCGGGGCCGACATTTGGTTCTTC.

The chain is built from TRBV28 and TRBJ1-1; a possible D gene is TRBD1 (5 bases). Per germline, CDR1 MDHEN and CDR2 SYDVKM. The CDR3 is 17 residues long. Between the trimmed V and J ends, which lost 8 bases and 1 base, there was a span of 23 bases. The CDR3 DNA is TGTGCCAGCTGGAAAGCTATAATAGGACATCAGAACACTGAAGCTTTCTTT. Translated: CASWKAIIGHQNTEAFF.

The gene calls are TRBV30 and TRBJ1-1; maybe TRBD1 (5 bases). This CDR3 comprises 14 residues. Germline CDR1 and CDR2: GTSNPN and SVGIG (reference sequence). V dropped 4 bases and J dropped 3 bases, with 15 bases sitting between them. The CDR3 DNA sequence: TGTGCCTGGAAATATGCCACAGGCTACACTGAAGCTTTCTTT. Encoded protein: CAWKYATGYTEAFF.

The table lists this clone with a few counts. The chain couples TRBV18 to TRBJ2-3; D not resolved. This CDR3 is 15 amino acids long. Germline V gene data show CDR1 as KGHSH and CDR2 as LQKENI. The V gene lost 2 bases and the J gene lost 0 bases, with 9 bases spanning the gap. In nucleotides, the CDR3 is TGTGCCAGCTCACCAGACGGAGCTAGCACAGATACGCAGTATTTT. It is translated as CASSPDGASTDTQYF.

In this sample, this clone turned up once. The chain couples TRBV10-3 to TRBJ1-2; no reliable D call. Trimming removed 7 bases at V and 7 bases at J, with 16 bases between. From germline, CDR1 is ENHRY and CDR2 SYGVKD. The CDR3 totals 13 residues. The CDR3 is CAITPEAAGGYTF. CDR3 in DNA: TGTGCCATCACCCCCGAGGCCGCGGGTGGCTACACCTTC.

This clone has only a few counts. This chain joins TRBV10-3 and TRBJ1-1; 8 nucleotides match TRBD1. The V gene end was trimmed by 7 bases and the J gene end by 5 bases; junction bases not matched to a gene: 6. The germline gives CDR1 ENHRY, CDR2 SYGVKD. This CDR3 contains 13 residues. Here the CDR3 reads CAITTGGATEAFF. The DNA for the CDR3 is TGTGCCATCACTACAGGGGGAGCGACTGAAGCTTTCTTT.

The chain is built from TRBV29-1 and TRBJ2-1; 12 positions agree with TRBD2. Germline CDR1 is SQVTM and CDR2 is ANQGSEA. The CDR3 loop spans 14 amino acids. The V segment lost 7 bases and the J segment 8 bases; nucleotides outside the gene matches: 9. This CDR3 is CSGYLAGGGDEQFF. CDR3 DNA: TGCAGCGGCTACCTAGCGGGAGGGGGCGATGAGCAGTTCTTC.

This clone was counted a single time. This chain joins TRBV6-7 and TRBJ2-3; 11 bases map to TRBD2. TRBV6-7 is sorted into the ORF group, with uncertain function. Unmatched junction bases numbered 15, after V lost 6 bases and J lost 4 bases. This CDR3 is 18 amino acids long. In DNA form, the CDR3 reads TGTGCCAGCAGGCCGACTAGCGGGGAATCGTTTTGCGCAGATACGCAGTATTTT. It yields the protein CASRPTSGESFCADTQYF.

Comments on this clone: This sample includes further DNA sequences coding for the same CDR3. The chain employs TRBV30 and TRBJ1-1; D unclear. V shed 3 bases and J shed 4 bases, with 6 bases lying between them. The germline V gene encodes CDR1 GTSNPN and CDR2 SVGIG (reference sequence). The length of the CDR3 is 11 residues. The CDR3 DNA reads as TGTGCCTGGAGCCGAGGCACTGAAGCTTTCTTT. Its translation: CAWSRGTEAFF.

The rearrangement uses TRBV6-6 and TRBJ2-2, with TRBD2 matching over 11 bases. CDR1 is MNHNY, CDR2 SVGAGI, per germline (reference sequence). The CDR3 totals 15 residues. V trimming: 4 bases; J trimming: 7 bases; junction bases outside the gene matches: 5. CDR3 sequence: CASSLAGGPGGELFF. In DNA, the CDR3 is TGTGCCAGCAGTTTAGCGGGAGGGCCCGGCGGGGAGCTGTTTTTT.

The sample holds a few counts of this clone. The V and J genes are TRBV10-3 and TRBJ1-1; 7 nucleotides align to TRBD1. The CDR3 contains 14 residues. CDR1 ENHRY and CDR2 SYGVKD come from the germline V gene. V lost 4 bases to trimming and J lost 5 bases; unmatched junction nucleotides: 7. The CDR3 nucleotides are TGTGCCATCAGTGTTTCCGGGACAGCGACTGAAGCTTTCTTT. Its protein is CAISVSGTATEAFF.

In this sample, this clone turned up a few times. The rearrangement uses TRBV6-5 and TRBJ1-1; 7 bases fit TRBD1. Trimming cost V 2 bases and J 3 bases; bases outside gene matches: 6. The CDR3 length is 15 residues. CDR1 is MNHEY and CDR2 is SVGAGI in the germline V gene. The CDR3 nucleotides are TGTGCCAGCAGTTACGCCGGGACAGTTCACACTGAAGCTTTCTTT. It is translated as CASSYAGTVHTEAFF.

The CDR3 loop is CASSLTVGVGEQYF. CDR3 DNA sequence: TGCGCCAGCAGCCTTACTGTCGGGGTTGGCGAGCAGTACTTC. The chain employs TRBV4-1 and TRBJ2-7; tentative D call: TRBD2 (5 bases). Trimming took off 4 bases at V and 6 bases at J, with 16 bases between the two ends. Germline loops: CDR1 MGHRA, CDR2 YSYEKL. The CDR3 has 14 amino acids.

The chain combines TRBV6-5 with TRBJ1-2; D may be TRBD1 (5 bases). The CDR3 totals 15 residues. V gave up 0 bases and J gave up 3 bases, with 11 bases separating them. Germline CDR1 and CDR2: MNHEY and SVGAGI. As DNA, the CDR3 is TGTGCCAGCAGTTACTCAGGACACGGATACTATGGCTACACCTTC. This encodes CASSYSGHGYYGYTF.

The rearrangement uses TRBV7-9 and TRBJ2-3; unclear D gene. The CDR3 runs 12 residues. V lost 1 base and J 7 bases, leaving 6 bases between the germline ends. Per germline, CDR1 SEHNR and CDR2 FQNEAQ (reference sequence). CDR3 residues: CASSLVSNTQYF. CDR3 coding DNA: TGTGCCAGCAGCTTAGTGAGTAATACGCAGTATTTT.

This sequence joins TRBV2 and TRBJ1-6, with 7 bases lining up with TRBD1. Germline V gives CDR1 SNHLY, CDR2 FYNNEI. Trimming cost V 7 bases and J 8 bases; bases outside gene matches: 8. The CDR3 runs to 14 residues. The CDR3 spells CASKGDQGDSPLHF. In nucleotides, the CDR3 is TGTGCCAGCAAAGGGGATCAGGGGGATTCACCCCTCCACTTT.

This rearrangement joins TRBV5-6 to TRBJ1-2; D gene ambiguous. The germline gives CDR1 SGHDT, CDR2 YYEEEE. Trimming removed 0 bases from V and 8 bases from J, with 14 bases in between. The length of the CDR3 is 14 residues. This CDR3 is CASSLGLVLRGYTF. CDR3 nucleotides: TGTGCCAGCAGCTTGGGATTGGTACTGCGAGGCTACACCTTC.

The rearrangement joins TRBV4-1 to TRBJ2-3, with D perhaps matching TRBD2 (5 bases). With 2 bases removed from V and 2 bases from J, the gap between germline ends came to 14 bases. The CDR3 has 16 residues. Looked up from germline, CDR1 is MGHRA and CDR2 is YSYEKL. In nucleotides, the CDR3 is TGCGCCAGCAGCCAACCCCCGAGCCGGGACACAGATACGCAGTATTTT. This encodes CASSQPPSRDTDTQYF.

The chain recombines TRBV7-8 with TRBJ2-7, with D perhaps matching TRBD1 (6 bases). V gave up 5 bases and J gave up 1 base, with 15 bases separating them. CDR1 SGHVS and CDR2 FQNEAQ come from the germline V gene. The CDR3 consists of 15 residues. CDR3 residues: CASSLPGRGSYEQYF. The DNA of the CDR3 is TGTGCCAGCAGCCTACCCGGCAGGGGTTCCTACGAGCAGTACTTC.

Remarks on this clone: At one end the junction does not follow the germline gene, possibly because of a read error. CDR3 DNA sequence: TGTTCCAGCAGCTTAGGGACAGGGGGCGAAAGCAATCAGCCCCAGCATTTT. Translated: CSSSLGTGGESNQPQHF. This rearrangement joins TRBV7-9 to TRBJ1-5, with 12 bases aligning to TRBD1. CDR3 size: 17 residues. CDR1 SEHNR and CDR2 FQNEAQ come from the germline V gene (reference sequence).

The chain combines TRBV6-6 with TRBJ1-2; 8 bases align to TRBD1. Germline values: CDR1 MNHNY, CDR2 SVGAGI (reference sequence). CDR3 length: 16 residues. Trimming cost V 0 bases and J 0 bases; bases outside gene matches: 3. CDR3 DNA: TGTGCCAGCAGTTACTCGAGGGACAGGCCTAACTATGGCTACACCTTC. This gives the protein CASSYSRDRPNYGYTF.

The chain joins TRBV7-6 to TRBJ2-7, with D maybe TRBD1 (6 bases). V was cut by 1 base and J by 0 bases, with 16 bases left in between. Germline-derived CDR1 and CDR2 are SGHVS and FNYEAQ. The length of the CDR3 is 17 residues. In DNA, the CDR3 is TGTGCCAGCAGCTTAGTAGGGGGTTCATCGGGCTCCTACGAGCAGTACTTC. Its protein product is CASSLVGGSSGSYEQYF. Using reference TRBV7-6 and TRBJ2-7 for the parts outside the CDR3, the full variable domain is GAGVSQSPRYKVTKRGQDVALRCDPISGHVSLYWYRQALGQGPEFLTYFNYEAQQDKSGLPNDRFSAERPEGSISTLTIQRTEQRDSAMYRCASSLVGGSSGSYEQYFGPGTRLTVT.

The rearrangement joins TRBV19 to TRBJ2-6, with TRBD1 identical over 9 bases. Germline V CDR1 and CDR2: LNHDA, SQIVND (reference sequence). This CDR3 contains 18 residues. The V segment lost 3 bases and the J segment 4 bases; nucleotides outside the gene matches: 10. The CDR3 here is CASSIDGTGTTGANVLTF. CDR3 nucleotides: TGTGCCAGTAGTATCGACGGGACAGGGACAACCGGGGCCAACGTCCTGACTTTC.

CDR3 loop: CASSQTHRVVREVVTDTQYF. CDR3 nucleotides: TGCGCCAGCAGCCAGACCCACCGAGTTGTGCGGGAGGTCGTAACAGATACGCAGTATTTT. V gene TRBV4-1 combines with J gene TRBJ2-3, with TRBD2 matching over 8 bases. Germline values: CDR1 MGHRA, CDR2 YSYEKL. The CDR3 covers 20 residues. The ends lost 3 bases at V and 3 bases at J; junction bases unmatched: 20.

The chain uses TRBV27 and TRBJ1-2; perhaps TRBD1 as D (6 bases). In germline, CDR1 is MNHEY, CDR2 SMNVEV (reference sequence). V shed 2 bases and J shed 0 bases, with 13 bases lying between them. CDR3 length equals 16 residues. The CDR3 coding sequence is TGTGCCAGCAGTTTAAACCAGGGACATACTAACTATGGCTACACCTTC. Residues: CASSLNQGHTNYGYTF.

This chain joins TRBV19 and TRBJ2-3; TRBD2 might be the D (5 bases). Germline CDR1 is LNHDA and CDR2 is SQIVND (reference sequence). The CDR3 length is 14 residues. V was trimmed by 6 bases and J by 4 bases, leaving 14 bases between them. The CDR3, as DNA: TGTGCCAGTAGCCGCGGGCAGAACGCAGATACGCAGTATTTT. As protein: CASSRGQNADTQYF.

The chain joins TRBV27 to TRBJ1-5; no definite D call. There are 16 residues in the CDR3. Germline CDR1 is MNHEY and CDR2 is SMNVEV (reference sequence). Between the trimmed V and J ends, which lost 0 bases and 0 bases, there was a span of 9 bases. CDR3 sequence reads: CASSLSWGDSNQPQHF. Here the CDR3 DNA reads TGTGCCAGCAGTTTATCATGGGGAGATAGCAATCAGCCCCAGCATTTT.

The chain is built from TRBV19 and TRBJ1-2; 7 positions agree with TRBD1. With V trimmed by 3 bases and J by 6 bases, 4 bases remained unmatched. Germline CDR1 is LNHDA and CDR2 is SQIVND (reference sequence). The CDR3 is made up of 13 amino acids. The CDR3, as DNA: TGTGCCAGTAGTATTCAGGGGGTGAATGGCTACACCTTC. Its protein is CASSIQGVNGYTF.

The chain employs TRBV27 and TRBJ1-4; 10 nucleotides line up with TRBD1. Unmatched junction bases numbered 1, after V lost 6 bases and J lost 6 bases. This CDR3 is 13 amino acids long. Germline CDR1 MNHEY, CDR2 SMNVEV (reference sequence). CDR3 loop: CASRDRGDEKLFF. The CDR3, as DNA: TGTGCCAGCAGGGACAGGGGGGATGAAAAACTGTTTTTT. Full variable domain (remainder filled in from reference TRBV27 and TRBJ1-4): EAQVTQNPRYLITVTGKKLTVTCSQNMNHEYMSWYRQDPGLGLRQIYYSMNVEVTDKGDVPEGYKVSRKEKRNFPLILESPSPNQTSLYFCASRDRGDEKLFFGSGTQLSVL.